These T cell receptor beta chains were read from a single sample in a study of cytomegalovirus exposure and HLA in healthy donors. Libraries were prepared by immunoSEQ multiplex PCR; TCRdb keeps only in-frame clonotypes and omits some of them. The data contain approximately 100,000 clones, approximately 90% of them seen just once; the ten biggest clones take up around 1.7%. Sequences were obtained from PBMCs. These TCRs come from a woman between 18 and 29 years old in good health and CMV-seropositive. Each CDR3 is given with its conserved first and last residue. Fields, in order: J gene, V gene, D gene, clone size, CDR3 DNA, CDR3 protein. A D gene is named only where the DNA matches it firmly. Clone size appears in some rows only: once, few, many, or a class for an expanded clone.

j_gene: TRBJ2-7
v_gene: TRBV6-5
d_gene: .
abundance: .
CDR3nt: TGTGCCAGCAGCCTCGGGGTCAGCTCCTACGAGCAGTACTTC
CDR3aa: CASSLGVSSYEQYF

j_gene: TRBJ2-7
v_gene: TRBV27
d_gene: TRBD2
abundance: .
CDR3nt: TGTGCCAGCAGTTCGAGACTAGCGGCTATATCCTACGAGCAGTACTTC
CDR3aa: CASSSRLAAISYEQYF

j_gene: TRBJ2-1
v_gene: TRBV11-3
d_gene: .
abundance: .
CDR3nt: TGTGCCAGCAGCCCAGCGACTGGTTACAATGAGCAGTTCTTC
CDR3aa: CASSPATGYNEQFF

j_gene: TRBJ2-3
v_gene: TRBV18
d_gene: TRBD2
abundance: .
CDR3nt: TGTGCCAGCTCACTAGGACTAGCGGGGGAAGATACGCAGTATTTT
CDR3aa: CASSLGLAGEDTQYF

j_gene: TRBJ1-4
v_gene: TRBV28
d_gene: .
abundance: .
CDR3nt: TGTGCCAGCAGTTTACAGGGGCTGGGGGATGAAAAACTGTTTTTT
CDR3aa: CASSLQGLGDEKLFF

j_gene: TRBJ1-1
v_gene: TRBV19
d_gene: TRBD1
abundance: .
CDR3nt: TGTGCCAGTAGTGGGGGACAGGGGGTGTTGAACACTGAAGCTTTCTTT
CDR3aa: CASSGGQGVLNTEAFF

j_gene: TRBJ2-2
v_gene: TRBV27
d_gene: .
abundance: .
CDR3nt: TGTGCCAGCAGTCCCGGGGCCGGGGAGCTGTTTTTT
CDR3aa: CASSPGAGELFF

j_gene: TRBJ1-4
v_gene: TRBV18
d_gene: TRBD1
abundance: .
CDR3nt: TGTGCCAGCTCACCGAGGGACAGGGGGCAAGAAAAACTGTTTTTT
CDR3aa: CASSPRDRGQEKLFF

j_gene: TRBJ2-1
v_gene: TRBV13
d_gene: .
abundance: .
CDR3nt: TGTGCCAGCAGTCCGGGTAGCTTCTCGGGCTCCTACAATGAGCAGTTCTTC
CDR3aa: CASSPGSFSGSYNEQFF

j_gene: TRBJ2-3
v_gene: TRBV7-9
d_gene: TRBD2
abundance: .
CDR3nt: TGTGCCAGCAGCTTGGGCGCCGCGGGGGCAGATACGCAGTATTTT
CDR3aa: CASSLGAAGADTQYF

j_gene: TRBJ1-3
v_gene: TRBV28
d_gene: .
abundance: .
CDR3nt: TGTGCCAGCAGTAGCCCGACGAGGCCTGGAAACACCATATATTTT
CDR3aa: CASSSPTRPGNTIYF

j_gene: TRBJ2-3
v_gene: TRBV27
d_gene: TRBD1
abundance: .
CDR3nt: TGTGCCAGCAGGACTGACAGGGCTAGCACAGATACGCAGTATTTT
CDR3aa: CASRTDRASTDTQYF

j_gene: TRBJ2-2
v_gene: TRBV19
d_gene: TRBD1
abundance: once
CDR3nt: TGTGCCAGTAGTATACGCCCGGGACAGAGCTACACCGGGGAGCTGTTTTTT
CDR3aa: CASSIRPGQSYTGELFF

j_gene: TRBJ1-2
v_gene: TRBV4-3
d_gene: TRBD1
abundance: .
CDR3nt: TGCGCCAGCAGCCCCGGGGCAGGGGGCTTCAATGGCTACACCTTC
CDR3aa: CASSPGAGGFNGYTF

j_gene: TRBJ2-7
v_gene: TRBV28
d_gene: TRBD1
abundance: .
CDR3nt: TGTGCCAGCAGTCTCACAGGGGGCTACTCCTACGAGCAGTACTTC
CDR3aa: CASSLTGGYSYEQYF

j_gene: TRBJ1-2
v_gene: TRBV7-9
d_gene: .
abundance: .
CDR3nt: TGTGCCAGCAGCCCCCCCCTAACAGGGAACAGGGGCTACACCTTC
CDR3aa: CASSPPLTGNRGYTF

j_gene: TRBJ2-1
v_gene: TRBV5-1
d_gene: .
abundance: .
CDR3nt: TGCGCCAGCAGCCCCGGACATATCGAGAATGAGCAGTTCTTC
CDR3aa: CASSPGHIENEQFF

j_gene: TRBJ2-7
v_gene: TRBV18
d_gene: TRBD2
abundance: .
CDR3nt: TGTGCCAGCTCCCTAACTGGGAGGGACGGTTCCTACGAGCAGTACTTC
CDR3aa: CASSLTGRDGSYEQYF

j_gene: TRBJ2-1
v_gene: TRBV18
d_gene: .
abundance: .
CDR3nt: TGTGCCAGCTCACCAGGTGACACTTACAATGAGCAGTTCTTC
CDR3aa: CASSPGDTYNEQFF

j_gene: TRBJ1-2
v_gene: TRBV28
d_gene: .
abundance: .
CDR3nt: TGTGCCAGCAGTGTACTTAACTATGGCTACACCTTC
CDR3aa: CASSVLNYGYTF

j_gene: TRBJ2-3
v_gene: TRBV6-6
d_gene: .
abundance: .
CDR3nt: TGTGCCAGCAGAGCATCCCCAGATACGCAGTATTTT
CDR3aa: CASRASPDTQYF

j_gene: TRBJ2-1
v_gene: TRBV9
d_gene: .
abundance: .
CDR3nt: TGTGCCAGCAGCGTCCCCCTGGAGGGGGGGGATTCCTACAATGAGCAGTTCTTC
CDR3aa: CASSVPLEGGDSYNEQFF

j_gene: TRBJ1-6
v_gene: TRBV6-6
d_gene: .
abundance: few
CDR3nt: TGTGCCAGCAGTTATGACCAGGGCAATTCACCCCTCCACTTT
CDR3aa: CASSYDQGNSPLHF

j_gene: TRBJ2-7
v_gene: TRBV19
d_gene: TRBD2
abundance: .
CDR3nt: TGTGCCAGTAGTCCAGGACTAGCGGGGAGCTCCTACGAGCAGTACTTC
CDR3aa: CASSPGLAGSSYEQYF

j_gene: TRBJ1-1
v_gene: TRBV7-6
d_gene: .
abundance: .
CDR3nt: TGTGCCAGCAGCGGACGGCACAGGGCGATTCTCAACACTGAAGCTTTCTTT
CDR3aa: CASSGRHRAILNTEAFF

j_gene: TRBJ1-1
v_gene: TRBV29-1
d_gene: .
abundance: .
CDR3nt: TGCAGCGAGCCCTCTGCGGCTTTCTTT
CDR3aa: CSEPSAAFF

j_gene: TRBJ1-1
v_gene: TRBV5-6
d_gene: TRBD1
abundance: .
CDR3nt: TGTGCCAGCAGCTCGAGACAGGGTACTGAAGCTTTCTTT
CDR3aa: CASSSRQGTEAFF

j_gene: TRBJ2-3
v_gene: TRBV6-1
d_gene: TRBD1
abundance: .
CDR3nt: TGTGCCAGCAGTGATTTGACAGGGGGGATGACAGATACGCAGTATTTT
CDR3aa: CASSDLTGGMTDTQYF

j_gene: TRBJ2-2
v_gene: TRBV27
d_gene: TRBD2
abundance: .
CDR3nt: TGTGCCAGCAGTATCACTAGCGGGGGGGTCTCGGGAAACACCGGGGAGCTGTTTTTT
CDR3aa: CASSITSGGVSGNTGELFF

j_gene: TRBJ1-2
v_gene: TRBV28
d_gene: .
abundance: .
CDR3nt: TGTGCCAGCATTACCACCAGGGCCCTCGTTTCTGGCTACACCTTC
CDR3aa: CASITTRALVSGYTF

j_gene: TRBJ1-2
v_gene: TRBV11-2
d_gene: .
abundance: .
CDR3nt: TGTGCCAGCAGCTTTTCGGACTATGGCTACACCTTC
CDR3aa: CASSFSDYGYTF

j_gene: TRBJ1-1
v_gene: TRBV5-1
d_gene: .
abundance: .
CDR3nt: TGCGCCAGCAGCCTCGCCCCGGGGACTTCCGAAGCTTTCTTT
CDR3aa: CASSLAPGTSEAFF

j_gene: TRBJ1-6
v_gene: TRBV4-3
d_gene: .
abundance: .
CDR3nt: TGCGCCAGCAGCCAAGATAGACAAGTACGGTCACCCCTCCACTTT
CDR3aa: CASSQDRQVRSPLHF

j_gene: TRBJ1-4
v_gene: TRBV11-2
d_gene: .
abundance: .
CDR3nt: TGTGCCAGCAGCTTAGAATACAGTTCGAATGAAAAACTGTTTTTT
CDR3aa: CASSLEYSSNEKLFF

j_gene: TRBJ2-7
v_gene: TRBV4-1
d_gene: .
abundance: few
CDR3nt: TGCGCCAGCAGCCAACTATTTAACTACGAGCAGTACTTC
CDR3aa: CASSQLFNYEQYF

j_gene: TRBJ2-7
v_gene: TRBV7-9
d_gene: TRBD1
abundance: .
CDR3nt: TGTGCCAGCAGCCTCGACAGGGGGACTACCTACGAGCAGTACTTC
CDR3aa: CASSLDRGTTYEQYF

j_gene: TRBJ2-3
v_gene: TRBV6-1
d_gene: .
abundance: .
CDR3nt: TGTGCCAGCAGTGAATTATTGGCGGTCACAGATACGCAGTATTTT
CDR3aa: CASSELLAVTDTQYF

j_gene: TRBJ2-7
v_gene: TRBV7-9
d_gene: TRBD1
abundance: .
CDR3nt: TGTGCCAGCAGCTTAGTTCCGGACAGGGGTTACGAGCAGTACTTC
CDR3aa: CASSLVPDRGYEQYF

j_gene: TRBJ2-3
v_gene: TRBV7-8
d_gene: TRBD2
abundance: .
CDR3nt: TGTAGCGGGGGAGACACAGATACGCAGTATTTT
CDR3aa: CSGGDTDTQYF

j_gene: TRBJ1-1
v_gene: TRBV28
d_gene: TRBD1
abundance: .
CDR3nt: TGTGCCAGCAGGGGGACAGAAGTGAACACTGAAGCTTTCTTT
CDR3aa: CASRGTEVNTEAFF